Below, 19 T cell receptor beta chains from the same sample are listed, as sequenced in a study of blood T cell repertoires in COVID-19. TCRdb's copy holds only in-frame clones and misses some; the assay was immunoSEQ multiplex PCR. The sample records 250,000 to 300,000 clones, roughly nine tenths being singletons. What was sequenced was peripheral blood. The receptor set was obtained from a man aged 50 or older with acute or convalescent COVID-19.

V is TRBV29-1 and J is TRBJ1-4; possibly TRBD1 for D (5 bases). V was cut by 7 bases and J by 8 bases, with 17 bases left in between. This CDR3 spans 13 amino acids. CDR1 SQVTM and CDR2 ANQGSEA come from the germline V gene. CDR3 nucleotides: TGCAGCGCGAAATCCGGGGGAGACGAAAAACTGTTTTTT. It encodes CSAKSGGDEKLFF.

CDR3 in DNA: TGTGCCAGCAGCCAAAGGGGGAATTCACCCCTCCACTTT. The encoded protein is CASSQRGNSPLHF. This chain joins TRBV3-1 (or the pseudogene TRBV3-2) and TRBJ1-6; D is perhaps TRBD1 (6 bases). Trimming cost V 2 bases and J 7 bases, with 6 bases left between them. The V gene's germline CDR1 is LGHDT and CDR2 YNNKEL (reference sequence). The CDR3 totals 13 residues.

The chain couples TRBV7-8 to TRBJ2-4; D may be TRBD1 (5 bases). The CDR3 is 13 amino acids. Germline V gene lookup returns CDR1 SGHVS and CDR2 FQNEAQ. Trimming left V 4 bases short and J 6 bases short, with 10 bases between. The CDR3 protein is CASSSTDTNIQYF. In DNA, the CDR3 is TGTGCCAGCAGCTCGACGGACACAAACATTCAGTACTTC.

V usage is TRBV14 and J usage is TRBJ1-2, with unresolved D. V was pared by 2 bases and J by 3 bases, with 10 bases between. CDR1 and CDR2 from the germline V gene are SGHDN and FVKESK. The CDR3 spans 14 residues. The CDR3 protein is CASSQTNLYYGYTF. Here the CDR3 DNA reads TGTGCCAGCAGCCAAACAAACCTGTACTATGGCTACACCTTC.

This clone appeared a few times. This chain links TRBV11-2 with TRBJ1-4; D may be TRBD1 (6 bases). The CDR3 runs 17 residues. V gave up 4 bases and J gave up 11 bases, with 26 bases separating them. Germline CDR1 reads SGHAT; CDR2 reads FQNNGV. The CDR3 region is CASSSYLNSRDTKKLFF. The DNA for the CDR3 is TGTGCCAGCAGCTCATACCTTAATTCACGGGACACAAAGAAACTGTTTTTT.

CDR3 coding DNA: TGTGCCAGCAGTGAAGCCAGGGGTCCACCCCTCCACTTT. Translation: CASSEARGPPLHF. This chain joins TRBV6-1 and TRBJ1-6; possibly TRBD1 for D (6 bases). This CDR3 is 13 amino acids long. V lost 0 bases and J lost 11, with 8 bases in between. CDR1 is MNHNS and CDR2 is SASEGT in the germline V gene.

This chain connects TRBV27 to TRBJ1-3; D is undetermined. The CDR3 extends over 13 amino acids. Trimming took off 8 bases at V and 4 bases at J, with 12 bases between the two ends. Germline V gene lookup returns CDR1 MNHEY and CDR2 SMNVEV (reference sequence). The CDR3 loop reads CASWAPGGNTIYF. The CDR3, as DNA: TGTGCCAGCTGGGCCCCAGGAGGAAACACCATATATTTT.

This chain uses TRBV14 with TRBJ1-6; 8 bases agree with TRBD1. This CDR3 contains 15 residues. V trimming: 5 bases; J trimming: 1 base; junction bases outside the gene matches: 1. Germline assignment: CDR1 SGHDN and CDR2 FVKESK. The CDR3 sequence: CASSDRGSYNSPLHF. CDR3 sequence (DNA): TGTGCCAGCAGCGACAGGGGTTCCTATAATTCACCCCTCCACTTT.

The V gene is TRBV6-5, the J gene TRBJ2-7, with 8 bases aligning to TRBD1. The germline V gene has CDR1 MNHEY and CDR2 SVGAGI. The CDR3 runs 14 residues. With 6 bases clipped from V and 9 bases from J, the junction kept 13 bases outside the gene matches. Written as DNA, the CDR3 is TGTGCCAGCAGCCTCGGGCAGGGGGCACCCCGGCAGTACTTC. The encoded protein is CASSLGQGAPRQYF.

CDR3 amino acids: CASSLASGAYPYTQYF. The CDR3 nucleotides read TGTGCCAGCAGCTTAGCTAGCGGGGCGTACCCTTATACGCAGTATTTT. The gene calls are TRBV7-6 and TRBJ2-3; the match to TRBD2 covers 8 bases. V lost 0 bases to trimming and J lost 7 bases; unmatched junction nucleotides: 9. CDR3 size: 16 residues. Germline V gives CDR1 SGHVS, CDR2 FNYEAQ.

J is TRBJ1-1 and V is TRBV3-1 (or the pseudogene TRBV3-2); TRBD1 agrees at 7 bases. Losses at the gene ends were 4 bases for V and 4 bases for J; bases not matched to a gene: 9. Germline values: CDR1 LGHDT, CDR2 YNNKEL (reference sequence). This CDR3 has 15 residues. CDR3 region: CASSRGSQGGTEAFF. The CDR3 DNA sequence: TGTGCCAGCAGCCGTGGGTCGCAGGGGGGCACTGAAGCTTTCTTT.

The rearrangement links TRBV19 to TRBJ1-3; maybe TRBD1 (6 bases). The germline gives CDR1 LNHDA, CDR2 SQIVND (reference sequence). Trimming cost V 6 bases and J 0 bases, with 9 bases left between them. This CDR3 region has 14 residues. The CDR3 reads CASRGQHSGNTIYF. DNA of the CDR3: TGTGCCAGTAGAGGACAGCACTCTGGAAACACCATATATTTT.

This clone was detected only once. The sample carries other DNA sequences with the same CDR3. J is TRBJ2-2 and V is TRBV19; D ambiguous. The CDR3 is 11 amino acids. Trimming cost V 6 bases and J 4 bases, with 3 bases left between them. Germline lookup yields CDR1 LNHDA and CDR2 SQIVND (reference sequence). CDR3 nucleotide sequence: TGTGCCAGTAGCCGCACCGGGGAGCTGTTTTTT. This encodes CASSRTGELFF.

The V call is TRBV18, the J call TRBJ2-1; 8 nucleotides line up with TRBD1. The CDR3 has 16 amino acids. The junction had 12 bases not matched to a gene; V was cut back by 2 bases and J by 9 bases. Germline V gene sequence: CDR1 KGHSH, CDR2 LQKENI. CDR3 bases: TGTGCCAGCTCACCAGGGGGACAGGCAGTATTAAGTGAGCAGTTCTTC. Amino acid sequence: CASSPGGQAVLSEQFF.

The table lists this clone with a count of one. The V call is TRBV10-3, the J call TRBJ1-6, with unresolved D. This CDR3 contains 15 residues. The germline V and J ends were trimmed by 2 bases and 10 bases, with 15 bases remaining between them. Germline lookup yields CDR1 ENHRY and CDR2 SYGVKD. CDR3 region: CAISEVAGSSSPLHF. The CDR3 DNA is TGTGCCATCAGTGAGGTTGCCGGGTCGAGCTCACCCCTCCACTTT.

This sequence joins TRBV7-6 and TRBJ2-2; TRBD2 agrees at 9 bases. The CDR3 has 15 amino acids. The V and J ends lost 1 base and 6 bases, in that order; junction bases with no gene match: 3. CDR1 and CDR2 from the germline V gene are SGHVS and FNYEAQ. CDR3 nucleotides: TGTGCCAGCAGCTTAGGGACTAGCGAGGCCGGGGAGCTGTTTTTT. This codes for CASSLGTSEAGELFF. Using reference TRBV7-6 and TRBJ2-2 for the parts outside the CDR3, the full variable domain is GAGVSQSPRYKVTKRGQDVALRCDPISGHVSLYWYRQALGQGPEFLTYFNYEAQQDKSGLPNDRFSAERPEGSISTLTIQRTEQRDSAMYRCASSLGTSEAGELFFGEGSRLTVL.

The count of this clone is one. The CDR3 nucleotides are TGTGCCAGCACCCAGGAAATCGATGAAAAACTGTTTTTT. Its protein product is CASTQEIDEKLFF. The chain recombines TRBV5-8 with TRBJ1-4; no definite D call. Trimming took 6 bases from V and 6 from J, leaving 12 bases between them. This CDR3 has 13 amino acids. Germline values: CDR1 SGHTS, CDR2 YDEGEE. Full variable domain (rest looked up from reference TRBV5-8 and TRBJ1-4): EAGVTQSPTHLIKTRGQQATLRCSPISGHTSVYWYQQALGLGLQFLLWYDEGEERNRGNFPPRFSGRQFPNYSSELNVNALELEDSALYLCASTQEIDEKLFFGSGTQLSVL.

CDR3 loop: CASSPGGGASYEQYF. For the CDR3, the DNA is TGCGCCAGCAGCCCTGGAGGGGGGGCCTCCTACGAGCAGTACTTC. The genes are TRBV5-1 and TRBJ2-7; tentative D call: TRBD2 (7 bases). CDR3 length equals 15 residues. Per germline, CDR1 SGHRS and CDR2 YFSETQ. V gave up 4 bases and J gave up 0 bases, with 14 bases separating them.

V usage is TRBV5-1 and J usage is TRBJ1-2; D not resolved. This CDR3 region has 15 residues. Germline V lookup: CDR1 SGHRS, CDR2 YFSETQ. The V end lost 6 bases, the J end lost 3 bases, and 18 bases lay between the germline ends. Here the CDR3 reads CASTQSVGADYGYTF. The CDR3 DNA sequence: TGCGCCAGCACCCAGAGTGTGGGTGCGGACTATGGCTACACCTTC.